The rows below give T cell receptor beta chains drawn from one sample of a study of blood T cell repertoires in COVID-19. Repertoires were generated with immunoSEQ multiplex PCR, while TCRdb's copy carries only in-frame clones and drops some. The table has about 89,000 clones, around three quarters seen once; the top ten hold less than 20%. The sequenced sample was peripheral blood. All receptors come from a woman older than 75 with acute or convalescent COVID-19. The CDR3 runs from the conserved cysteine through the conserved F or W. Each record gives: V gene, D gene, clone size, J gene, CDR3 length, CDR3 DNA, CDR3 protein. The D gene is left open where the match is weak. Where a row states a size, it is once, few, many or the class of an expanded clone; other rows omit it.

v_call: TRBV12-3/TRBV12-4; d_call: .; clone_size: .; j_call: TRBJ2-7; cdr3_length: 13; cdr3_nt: TGTGCCAGCAGCCTTCAGGTTACCTACGAGCAGTACTTC; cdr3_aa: CASSLQVTYEQYF
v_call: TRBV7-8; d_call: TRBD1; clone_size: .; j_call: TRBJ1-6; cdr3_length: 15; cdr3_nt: TGTGCCAGCAGCCCTCTGGACAGGGGTAATTCACCCCTCCACTTT; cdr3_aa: CASSPLDRGNSPLHF
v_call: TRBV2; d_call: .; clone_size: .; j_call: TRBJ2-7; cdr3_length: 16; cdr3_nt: TGTGCCAGCAGTCGGCCGGCCAAACAGGTTTCCTACGAGCAGTACTTC; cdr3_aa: CASSRPAKQVSYEQYF
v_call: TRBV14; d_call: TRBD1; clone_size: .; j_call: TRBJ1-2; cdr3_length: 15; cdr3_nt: TGTGCCAGCAGCCAAGACCGGTACAGGGGGCCCGGCTACACCTTC; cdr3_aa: CASSQDRYRGPGYTF
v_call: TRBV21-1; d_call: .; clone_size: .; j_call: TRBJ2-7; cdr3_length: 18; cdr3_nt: TGTGCCAGAACGCCCCAAAGGCCGTGGCGGGAGGACTCCTACGAGCAGTACTTC; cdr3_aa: CARTPQRPWREDSYEQYF
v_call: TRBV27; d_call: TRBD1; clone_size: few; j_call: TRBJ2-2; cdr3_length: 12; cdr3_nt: TGTGCCAGCAGTTTGAGGGACAGGCAGCTGTTTTTT; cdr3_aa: CASSLRDRQLFF
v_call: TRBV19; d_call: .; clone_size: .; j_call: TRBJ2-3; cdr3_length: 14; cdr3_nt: TGTGCCAGTAGTATGGCAGGGAACACAGATACGCAGTATTTT; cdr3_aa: CASSMAGNTDTQYF
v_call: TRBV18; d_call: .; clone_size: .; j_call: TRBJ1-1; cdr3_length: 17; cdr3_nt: TGTGCCAGCTCACGGCAACTCGGGGAGATGAGGAACACTGAAGCTTTCTTT; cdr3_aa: CASSRQLGEMRNTEAFF
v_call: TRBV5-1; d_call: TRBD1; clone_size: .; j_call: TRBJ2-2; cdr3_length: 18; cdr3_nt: TGCGCCAGCAGCTTTGCACCGTCAGGGGGTTGGGACACCGGGGAGCTGTTTTTT; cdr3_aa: CASSFAPSGGWDTGELFF
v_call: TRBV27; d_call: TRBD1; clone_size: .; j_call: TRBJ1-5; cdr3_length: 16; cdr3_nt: TGTGCCAGCAGGGGACAGGGGCGAGGGGCCAATCAGCCCCAGCATTTT; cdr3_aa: CASRGQGRGANQPQHF
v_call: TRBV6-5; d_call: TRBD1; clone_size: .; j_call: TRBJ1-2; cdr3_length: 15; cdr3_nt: TGTGCCAGCAGGCTAGGACAGGGAGCCAGCTATGGCTACACCTTC; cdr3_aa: CASRLGQGASYGYTF
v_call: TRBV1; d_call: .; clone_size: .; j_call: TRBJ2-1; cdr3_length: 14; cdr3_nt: TGCACCAGCTGGGTAGCGGGGGATTACAATGAGCAGTTCTTC; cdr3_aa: CTSWVAGDYNEQFF
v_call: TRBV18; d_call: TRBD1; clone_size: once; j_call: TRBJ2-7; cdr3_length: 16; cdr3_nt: TGTGCCAGCTCACCACAAATCGGACAGGCTACCTACGAGCAGTACTTC; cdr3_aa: CASSPQIGQATYEQYF
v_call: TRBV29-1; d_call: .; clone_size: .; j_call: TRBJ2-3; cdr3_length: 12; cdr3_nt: TGCAGCGTTGGGGGCTCCACAGATACGCAGTATTTT; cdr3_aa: CSVGGSTDTQYF
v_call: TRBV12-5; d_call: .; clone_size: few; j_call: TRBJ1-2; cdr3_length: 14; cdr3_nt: TGTGCTAGTGGTTTGCTCCCAGGGCTCCATGGCTACACCTTC; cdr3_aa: CASGLLPGLHGYTF
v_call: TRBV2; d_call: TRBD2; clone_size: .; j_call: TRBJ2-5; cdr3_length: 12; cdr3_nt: TGTGCCAGCAGTGGTAGCGGGGCCCGTCGGTACTTC; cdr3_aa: CASSGSGARRYF
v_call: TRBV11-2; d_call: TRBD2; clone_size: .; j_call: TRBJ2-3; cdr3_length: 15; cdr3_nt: TGTGCCAGCAGCTTAGATCGACTAGCGGGGGATACGCAGTATTTT; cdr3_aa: CASSLDRLAGDTQYF
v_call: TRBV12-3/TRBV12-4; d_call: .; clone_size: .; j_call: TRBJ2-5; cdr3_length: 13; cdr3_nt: TGTGCCAGCAGAGTGGCTCTCGGGGAGACCCAGTACTTC; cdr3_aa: CASRVALGETQYF
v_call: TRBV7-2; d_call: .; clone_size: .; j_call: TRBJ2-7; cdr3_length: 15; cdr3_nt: TGTGCCAGCAGCTTTGTAGGGGGAGCTATCTACGAGCAGTACTTC; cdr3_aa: CASSFVGGAIYEQYF
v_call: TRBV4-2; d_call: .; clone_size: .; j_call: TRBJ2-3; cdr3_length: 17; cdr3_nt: TGTGCCAGCAGCCAAGATGGGCCCAGGGTTAGCACAGATACGCAGTATTTT; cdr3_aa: CASSQDGPRVSTDTQYF
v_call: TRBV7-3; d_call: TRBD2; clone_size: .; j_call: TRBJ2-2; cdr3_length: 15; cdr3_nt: TGTGCCAGCAGCCCAAGCGGGGGGGCGGCCGGGGAGCTGTTTTTT; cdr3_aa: CASSPSGGAAGELFF
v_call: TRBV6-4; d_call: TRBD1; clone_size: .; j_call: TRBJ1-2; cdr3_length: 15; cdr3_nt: TGTGCCAGCAGAAAACAGGGGAAGGGAAGCTATGGCTACACCTTC; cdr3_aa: CASRKQGKGSYGYTF
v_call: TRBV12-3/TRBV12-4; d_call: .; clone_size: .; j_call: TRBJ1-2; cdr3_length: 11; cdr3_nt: TGTGCCAGCAGTTTCCAGGGTGGCTACACCTTC; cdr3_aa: CASSFQGGYTF
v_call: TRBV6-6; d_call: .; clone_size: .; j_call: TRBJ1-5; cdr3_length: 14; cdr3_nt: TGTGCCAGCAGTTACATGGACAACTATCAGCCCCAGCATTTT; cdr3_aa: CASSYMDNYQPQHF
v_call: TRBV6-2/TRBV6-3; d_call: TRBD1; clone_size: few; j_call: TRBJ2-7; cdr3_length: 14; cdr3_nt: TGTGCCAGCAGTTACGAGGGGGCAGTCTACGAGCAGTACTTC; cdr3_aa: CASSYEGAVYEQYF
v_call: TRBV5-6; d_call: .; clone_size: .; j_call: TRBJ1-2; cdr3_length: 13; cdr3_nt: TGTGCCAGCAGGATACAGGTGAACTATGGCTACACCTTC; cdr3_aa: CASRIQVNYGYTF
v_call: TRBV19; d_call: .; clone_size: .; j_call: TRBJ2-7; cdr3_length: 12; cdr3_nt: TGTGCCAGTAGTGCCGGAGCCTACGAGCAGTACTTC; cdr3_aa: CASSAGAYEQYF
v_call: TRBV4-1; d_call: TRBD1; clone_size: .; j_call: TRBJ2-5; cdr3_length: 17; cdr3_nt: TGCGCCAGCAGCCAAGGATCCGGGACAGGGGGCATGGAGACCCAGTACTTC; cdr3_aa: CASSQGSGTGGMETQYF
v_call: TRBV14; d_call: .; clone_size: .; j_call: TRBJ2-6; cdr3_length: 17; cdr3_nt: TGTGCCAGCAGCCAAGGTACCGCCGGCTCTGGGGCCAACGTCCTGACTTTC; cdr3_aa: CASSQGTAGSGANVLTF
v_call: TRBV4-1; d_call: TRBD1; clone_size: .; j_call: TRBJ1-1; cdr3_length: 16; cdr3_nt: TGCGCCAGCAGCCAAACCCCGGGGGACAGGGGGGCTGAAGCTTTCTTT; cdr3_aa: CASSQTPGDRGAEAFF
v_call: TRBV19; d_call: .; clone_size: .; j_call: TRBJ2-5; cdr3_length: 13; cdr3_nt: TGTGCCAGTAGTCGACCGGGAGTAGAGACCCAGTACTTC; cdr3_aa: CASSRPGVETQYF
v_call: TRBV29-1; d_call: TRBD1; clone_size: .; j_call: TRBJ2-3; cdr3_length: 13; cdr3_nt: TGCAGCGTGGAGGGACAGGTTACAGATACGCAGTATTTT; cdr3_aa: CSVEGQVTDTQYF
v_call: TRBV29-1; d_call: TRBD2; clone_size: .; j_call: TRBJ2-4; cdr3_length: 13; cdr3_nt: TGCAGCGCATTGGGACTAAGCCAAAACATTCAGTACTTC; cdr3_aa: CSALGLSQNIQYF
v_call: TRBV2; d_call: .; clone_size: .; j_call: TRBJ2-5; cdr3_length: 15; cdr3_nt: TGTGCCAGCAGTGAAATAACAGGGAGGGAGGAGACCCAGTACTTC; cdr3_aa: CASSEITGREETQYF
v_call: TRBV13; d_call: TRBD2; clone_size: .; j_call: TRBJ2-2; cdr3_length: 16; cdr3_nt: TGTGCCAGCAGCTGGGGGACTAGCGGGGTTCACGGGGAGCTGTTTTTT; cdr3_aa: CASSWGTSGVHGELFF
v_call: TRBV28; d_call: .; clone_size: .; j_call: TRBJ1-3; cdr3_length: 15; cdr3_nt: TGTGCCAGCAGTGCGACAGTTACTTCTGGAAACACCATATATTTT; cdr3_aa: CASSATVTSGNTIYF
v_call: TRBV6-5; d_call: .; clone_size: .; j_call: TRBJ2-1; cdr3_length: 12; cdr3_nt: TGTGCCAGCAGTTACAAAGGGGATGAGCAGTTCTTC; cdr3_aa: CASSYKGDEQFF
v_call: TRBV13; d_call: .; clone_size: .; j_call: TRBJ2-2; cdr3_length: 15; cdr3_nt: TGTGCCAGCAGCCCGCGGGACCGCCCGACCGGGGAGCTGTTTTTT; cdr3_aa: CASSPRDRPTGELFF
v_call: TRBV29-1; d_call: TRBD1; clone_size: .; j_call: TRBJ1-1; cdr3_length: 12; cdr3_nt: TGCAGCGTTGAACCAGGGGGCGCTGAAGCTTTCTTT; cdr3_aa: CSVEPGGAEAFF
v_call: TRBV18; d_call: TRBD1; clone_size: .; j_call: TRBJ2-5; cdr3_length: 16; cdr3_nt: TGTGCCAGCTCACCATACGGGACAGGGTCTCAAGAGACCCAGTACTTC; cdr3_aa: CASSPYGTGSQETQYF
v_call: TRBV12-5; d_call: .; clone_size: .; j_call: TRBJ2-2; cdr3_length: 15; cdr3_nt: TGTGCTAGTAGTCAGGCTCCGGGAGCAACCGGGGAGCTGTTTTTT; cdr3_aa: CASSQAPGATGELFF
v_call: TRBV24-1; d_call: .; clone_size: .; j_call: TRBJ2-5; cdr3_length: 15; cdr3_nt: TGTGCCACCAGTGATTTTTCGCAGGGGAGAGAGACCCAGTACTTC; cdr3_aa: CATSDFSQGRETQYF
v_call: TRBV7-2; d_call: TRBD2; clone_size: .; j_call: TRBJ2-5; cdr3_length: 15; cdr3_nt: TGTGCCAGCAGCTTAAACGGGGGGGCCCGGGAGACCCAGTACTTC; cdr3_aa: CASSLNGGARETQYF
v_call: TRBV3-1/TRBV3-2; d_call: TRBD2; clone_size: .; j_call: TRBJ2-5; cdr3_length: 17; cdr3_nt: TGTGCCAGCAGCCCGGGACTAGCGGGAGGGGATGAGGAGACCCAGTACTTC; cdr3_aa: CASSPGLAGGDEETQYF
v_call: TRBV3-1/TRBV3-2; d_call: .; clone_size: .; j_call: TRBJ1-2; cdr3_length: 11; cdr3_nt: TGTGCCAGCAGCTGGACGGGATACTACACCTTC; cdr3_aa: CASSWTGYYTF
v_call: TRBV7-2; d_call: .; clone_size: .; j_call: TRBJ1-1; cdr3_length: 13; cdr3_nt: TGTGCCAGCAGCCCAGCGGGGTACACTGAAGCTTTCTTT; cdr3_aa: CASSPAGYTEAFF
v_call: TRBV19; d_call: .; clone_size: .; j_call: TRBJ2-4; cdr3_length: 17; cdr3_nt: TGTGCCAGTAGTGCGCTTTGGGGGACTCTAGCCAAAAACATTCAGTACTTC; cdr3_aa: CASSALWGTLAKNIQYF
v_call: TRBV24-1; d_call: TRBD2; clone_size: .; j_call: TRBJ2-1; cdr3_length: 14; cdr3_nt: TGTGCCACCAGTGAGGACGGGAGGGGCAATGAGCAGTTCTTC; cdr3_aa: CATSEDGRGNEQFF
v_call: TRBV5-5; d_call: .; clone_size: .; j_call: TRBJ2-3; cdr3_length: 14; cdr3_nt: TGTGCCAGCAGCGGCCGGGAGTACACAGATACGCAGTATTTT; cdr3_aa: CASSGREYTDTQYF
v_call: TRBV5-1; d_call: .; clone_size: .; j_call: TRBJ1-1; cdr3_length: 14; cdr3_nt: TGCGCCAGCAACATAGGAGGCATGAACACTGAAGCTTTCTTT; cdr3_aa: CASNIGGMNTEAFF